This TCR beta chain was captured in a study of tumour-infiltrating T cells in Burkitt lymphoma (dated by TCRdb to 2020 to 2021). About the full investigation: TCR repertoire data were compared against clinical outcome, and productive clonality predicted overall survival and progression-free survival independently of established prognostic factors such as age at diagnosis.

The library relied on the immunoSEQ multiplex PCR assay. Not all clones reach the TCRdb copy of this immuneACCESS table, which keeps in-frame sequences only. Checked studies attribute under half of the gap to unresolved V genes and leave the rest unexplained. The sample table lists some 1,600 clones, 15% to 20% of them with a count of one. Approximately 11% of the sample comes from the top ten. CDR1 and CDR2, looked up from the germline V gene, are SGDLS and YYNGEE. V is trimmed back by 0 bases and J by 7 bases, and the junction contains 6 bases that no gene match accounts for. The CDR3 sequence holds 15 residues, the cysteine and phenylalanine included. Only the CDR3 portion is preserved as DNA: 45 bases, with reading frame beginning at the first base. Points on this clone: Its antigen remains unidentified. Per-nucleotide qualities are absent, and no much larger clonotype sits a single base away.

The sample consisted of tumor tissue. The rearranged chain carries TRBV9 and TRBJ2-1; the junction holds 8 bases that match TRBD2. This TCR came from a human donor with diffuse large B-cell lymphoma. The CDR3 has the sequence CASSVGGLAFNEQFF. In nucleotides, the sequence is TGTGCCAGCAGCGTAGGTGGACTAGCCTTTAATGAGCAGTTCTTC.